This record looks at one TCR beta chain sequence and its context. The sample contains more than one DNA sequence encoding this CDR3. This sample was included in a study of cytomegalovirus exposure and HLA in healthy donors. The PCR contained 60 Vbeta and 13 Jbeta primers. Only in-frame clones appear in the TCRdb table, and some are missing; sequencing was by immunoSEQ multiplex PCR. This sample carries about 100,000 clones, around 82% of them seen once, and the ten largest clones take just under 4%. The CDR3 spans 14 residues. Germline CDR1 is MNHEY and CDR2 is SMNVEV (reference sequence). V dropped 6 bases and J dropped 0; count of bases not matched to a gene: 3.

This chain joins TRBV27 and TRBJ1-2; 8 nucleotides align to TRBD1. Sequenced material: PBMCs. This TCR was recovered from a woman in her fifties or sixties in good health and CMV-seropositive. The CDR3 DNA is TGTGCCAGCAGATCAGGGGGCTCTAACTATGGCTACACCTTC. It yields the protein CASRSGGSNYGYTF.